This T cell receptor beta chain was sequenced in a study of cytomegalovirus exposure and HLA in healthy donors. The PCR had 60 Vbeta and 13 Jbeta primers. Generated by immunoSEQ multiplex PCR, the TCRdb table keeps only in-frame clones and is missing some. Of about 130,000 clones in the sample, roughly 85% were seen once. CDR3 size: 13 residues. The germline V gene encodes CDR1 SQVTM and CDR2 ANQGSEA. Trimming at V came to 6 bases and at J to 3 bases, leaving 6 bases not matched to a gene. The sequenced sample consisted of PBMCs. The sequence was obtained from a boy aged 5-17 years in good health and CMV-seronegative. The chain joins TRBV29-1 to TRBJ2-3; 7 bases are a match to TRBD2. CDR3 in DNA: TGCAGCGTCAAAGGCGGGAGTACAGATACGCAGTATTTT. It encodes CSVKGGSTDTQYF.